This T cell receptor beta chain derives from a study of regulatory T cells in long-lasting Graves disease. This CDR3 is 18 amino acids long. V was pared by 1 base and J by 0 bases, with 5 bases of the junction left unmatched. From germline, CDR1 is KGHDR and CDR2 SFDVKD. Time point described: newly diagnosed GD, antithyroid drugs for less than 3 months. PBMCs were the source of the RNA used for TCR sequencing. CDR3-region Arm-PCR and iRepertoire HTBI primers produced the TCR beta libraries. TCRdb itself ran the multiplex PCR reads through MiXCR, one entry per CDR3 protein. The sample records just over 600,000 distinct CDR3 sequences, about 15% being singletons. This same sample was also part of a study on T cells in Graves' hyperthyroidism and ophthalmopathy.

The genes are TRBV24-1 and TRBJ2-6; 7 bases match TRBD1. The sample was peripheral blood mononuclear cells (PBMCs), taken at new diagnosis, from a patient treated with antithyroid drugs. The receptor comes from a woman in her twenties or thirties with Graves disease. The CDR3 DNA reads TGTGCCACCAGTGATTTTGGACAGGCGAGCTCTGGGGCCAACGTCCTGACTTTC. Residues: CATSDFGQASSGANVLTF.